A selection of T cell receptor beta chains follows, all from one sample in a study of immune evolution from preneoplasia to lung adenocarcinoma. Clones were read by immunoSEQ multiplex PCR, and TCRdb kept only the in-frame ones, dropping some. The data show 2,100 or so clones, with roughly 75% seen just once and under 15% held by the top ten. The sample was FFPE normal lung tissue adjacent to the tumor. Receptors originate from a person in their sixties with lung adenocarcinoma. Both conserved end residues are trimmed from each CDR3. Clone size is not always given. Where it is, it says once, few, many or a class for expanded clones.

CDR3 protein,V gene,clone size
ASSLPGGRADTQY,TRBV28,.
ASRKSGGSYEQY,TRBV7-2,.
ASSSGLPSGYTDTQY,TRBV5-4,.
ASSPRPGLAGGDGQY,TRBV4-3,.
ASSRRLAGGWGANVLT,TRBV14,once
ASSPGLDQETQY,TRBV5-1,few
ASSLTEGANVLT,TRBV7-9,.
AWLSRDRGVTNEKLF,TRBV30,few
ASRIGGSTDTQY,TRBV2,.
ASSSGLAGSGANVLT,TRBV27,.
ASSQESSLSGGYT,TRBV4-1,.
ASSLEAGGTGYSNEQF,TRBV7-9,few
ASSVGSGEAGHTQY,TRBV9,.
ASTKGPTPNEKLF,TRBV7-9,.
ASSWEATNEKLF,TRBV9,.
ASSPRGGESNTEAF,TRBV18,.
ASSPRTGGNTTNEKLF,TRBV7-9,.
ASSQRGNTIY,TRBV5-4,.
ASSPGGYEQY,TRBV13,.
ASSSRDTQY,TRBV28,.
ASSLAAGVRETQY,TRBV5-5,.
ASSSPRGSDEQY,TRBV7-2,.
ASSPPGLRTGRGLATQY,TRBV18,.
ASSLEGRTEAF,TRBV5-1,.
ASSTPQVPGEQY,TRBV19,.
ASKRTGLADYNEQF,TRBV19,.
ASRAGTSDTDTQY,TRBV6-4,.
ASSEDLSSYNEQF,TRBV6-4,.
ASSLTSGPLYEQY,TRBV7-9,.